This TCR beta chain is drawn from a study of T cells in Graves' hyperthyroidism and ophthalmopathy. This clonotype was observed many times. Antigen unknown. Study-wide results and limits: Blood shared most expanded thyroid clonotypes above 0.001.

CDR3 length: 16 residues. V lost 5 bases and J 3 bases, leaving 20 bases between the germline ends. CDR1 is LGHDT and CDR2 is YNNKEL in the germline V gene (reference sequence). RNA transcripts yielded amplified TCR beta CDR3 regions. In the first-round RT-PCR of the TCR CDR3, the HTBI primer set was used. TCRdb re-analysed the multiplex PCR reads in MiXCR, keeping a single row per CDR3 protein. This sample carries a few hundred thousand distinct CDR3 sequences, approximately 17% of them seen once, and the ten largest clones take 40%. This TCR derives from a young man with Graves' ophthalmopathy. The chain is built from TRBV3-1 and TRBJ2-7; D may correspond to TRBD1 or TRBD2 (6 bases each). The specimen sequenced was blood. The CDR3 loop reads CASSFSSARGLYEQYF. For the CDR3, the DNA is TGTGCCAGCAGCTTTAGCTCTGCCCGGGGGCTCTACGAGCAGTACTTC.